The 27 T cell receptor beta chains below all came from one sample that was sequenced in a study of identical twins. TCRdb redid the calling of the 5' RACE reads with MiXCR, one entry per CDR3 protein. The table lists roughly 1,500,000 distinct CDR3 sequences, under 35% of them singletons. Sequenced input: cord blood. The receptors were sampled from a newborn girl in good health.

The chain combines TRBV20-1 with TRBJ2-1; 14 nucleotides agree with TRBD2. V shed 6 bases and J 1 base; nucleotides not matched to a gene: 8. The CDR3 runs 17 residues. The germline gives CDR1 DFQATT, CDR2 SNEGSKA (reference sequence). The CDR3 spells CSAPGTSGRRSYNEQFF. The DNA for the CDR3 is TGCAGTGCCCCTGGGACTAGCGGGAGAAGGTCCTACAATGAGCAGTTCTTC.

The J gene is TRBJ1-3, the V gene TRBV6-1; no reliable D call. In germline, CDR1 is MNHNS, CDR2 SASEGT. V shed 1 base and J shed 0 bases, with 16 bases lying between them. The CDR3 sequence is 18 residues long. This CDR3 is CASSEGYGGSPSGNTIYF. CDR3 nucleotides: TGTGCCAGCAGTGAAGGATACGGCGGCAGCCCCTCTGGAAACACCATATATTTT.

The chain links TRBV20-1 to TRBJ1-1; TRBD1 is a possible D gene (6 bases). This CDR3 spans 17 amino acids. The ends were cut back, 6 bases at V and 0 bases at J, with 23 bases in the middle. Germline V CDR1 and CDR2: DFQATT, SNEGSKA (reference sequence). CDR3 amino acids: CSASGTKGYPMNTEAFF. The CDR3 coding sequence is TGCAGTGCGTCAGGGACAAAAGGTTATCCCATGAACACTGAAGCTTTCTTT.

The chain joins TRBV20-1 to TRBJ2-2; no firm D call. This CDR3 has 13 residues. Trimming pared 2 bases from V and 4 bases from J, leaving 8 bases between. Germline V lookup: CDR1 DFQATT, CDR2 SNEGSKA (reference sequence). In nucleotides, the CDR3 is TGCAGTGCTAGACGACTGCTCACCGGGGAGCTGTTTTTT. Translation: CSARRLLTGELFF.

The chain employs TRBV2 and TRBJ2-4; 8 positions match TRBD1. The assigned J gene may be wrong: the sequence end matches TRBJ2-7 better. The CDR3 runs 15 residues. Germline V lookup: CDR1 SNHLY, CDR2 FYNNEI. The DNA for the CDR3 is TGTGCCAGCAATGCCAGACAGGGGCCATCTTACGAGCAGTACTTC. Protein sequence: CASNARQGPSYEQYF.

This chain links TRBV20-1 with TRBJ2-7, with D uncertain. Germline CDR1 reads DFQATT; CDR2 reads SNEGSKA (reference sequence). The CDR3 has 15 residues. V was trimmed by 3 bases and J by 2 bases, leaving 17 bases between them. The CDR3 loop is CSARYPGLKAYEQYF. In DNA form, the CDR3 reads TGCAGTGCTAGGTATCCGGGCCTTAAGGCCTACGAGCAGTACTTC.

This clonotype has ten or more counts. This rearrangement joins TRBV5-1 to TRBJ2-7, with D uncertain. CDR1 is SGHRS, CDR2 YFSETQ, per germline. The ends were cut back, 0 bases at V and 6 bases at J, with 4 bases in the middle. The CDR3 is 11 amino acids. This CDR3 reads CASSLDTEQYF. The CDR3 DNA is TGCGCCAGCAGCTTGGATACCGAGCAGTACTTC. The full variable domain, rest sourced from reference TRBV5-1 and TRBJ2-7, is KAGVTQTPRYLIKTRGQQVTLSCSPISGHRSVSWYQQTPGQGLQFLFEYFSETQRNKGNFPGRFSGRQFSNSRSEMNVSTLELGDSALYLCASSLDTEQYFGPGTRLTVT.

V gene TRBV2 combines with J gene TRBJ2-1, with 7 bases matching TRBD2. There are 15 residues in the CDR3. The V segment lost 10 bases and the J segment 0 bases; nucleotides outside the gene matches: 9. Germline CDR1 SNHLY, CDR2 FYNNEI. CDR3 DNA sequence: TGTGCCATAGAAGCGGGATTGAGCTCCTACAATGAGCAGTTCTTC. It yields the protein CAIEAGLSSYNEQFF.

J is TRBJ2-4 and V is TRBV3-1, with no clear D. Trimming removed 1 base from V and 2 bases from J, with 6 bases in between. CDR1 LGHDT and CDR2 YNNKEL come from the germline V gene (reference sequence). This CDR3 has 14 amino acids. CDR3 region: CASSQVGTKNIQYF. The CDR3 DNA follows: TGTGCCAGCAGCCAAGTGGGCACCAAAAACATTCAGTACTTC.

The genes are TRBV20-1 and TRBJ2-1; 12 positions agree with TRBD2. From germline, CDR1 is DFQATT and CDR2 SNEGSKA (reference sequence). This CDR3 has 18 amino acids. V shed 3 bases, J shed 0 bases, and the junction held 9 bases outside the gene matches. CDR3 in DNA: TGCAGTGCTAGGACGCGGACTAGCGGGGTCAGCTCCTACAATGAGCAGTTCTTC. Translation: CSARTRTSGVSSYNEQFF.

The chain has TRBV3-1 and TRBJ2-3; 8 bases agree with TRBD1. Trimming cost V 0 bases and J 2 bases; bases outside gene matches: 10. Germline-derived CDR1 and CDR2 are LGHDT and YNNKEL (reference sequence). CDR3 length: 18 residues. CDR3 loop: CASSQDRGGQGFTDTQYF. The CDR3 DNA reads TGTGCCAGCAGCCAAGATCGCGGAGGACAGGGCTTCACAGATACGCAGTATTTT.

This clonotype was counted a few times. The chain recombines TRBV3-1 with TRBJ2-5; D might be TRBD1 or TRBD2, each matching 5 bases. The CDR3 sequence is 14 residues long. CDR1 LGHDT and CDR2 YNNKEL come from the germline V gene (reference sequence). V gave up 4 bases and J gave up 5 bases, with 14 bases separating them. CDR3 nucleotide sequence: TGTGCCAGCAGCCGCAAGGGACCGCAGGAGACCCAGTACTTC. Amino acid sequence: CASSRKGPQETQYF.

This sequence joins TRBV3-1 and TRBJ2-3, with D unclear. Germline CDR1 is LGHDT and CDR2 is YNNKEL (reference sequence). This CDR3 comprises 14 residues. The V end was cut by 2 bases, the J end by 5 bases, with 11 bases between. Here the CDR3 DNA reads TGTGCCAGCAGCCAAATCGGATTGGGAGATACGCAGTATTTT. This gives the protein CASSQIGLGDTQYF.

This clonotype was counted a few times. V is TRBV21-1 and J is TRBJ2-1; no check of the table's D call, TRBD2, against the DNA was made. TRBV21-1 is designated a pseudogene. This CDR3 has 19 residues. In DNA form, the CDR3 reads TGTGCCAGCAGCAAACCCGCTAGCGGGAGGTTTGGATCCTACAATGAGCAGTTCTTC. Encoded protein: CASSKPASGRFGSYNEQFF.

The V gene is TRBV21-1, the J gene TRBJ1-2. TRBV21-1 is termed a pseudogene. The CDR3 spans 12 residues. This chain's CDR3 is CASSKNWDGYTF. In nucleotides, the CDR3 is TGTGCCAGCAGCAAAAATTGGGATGGCTACACCTTC.

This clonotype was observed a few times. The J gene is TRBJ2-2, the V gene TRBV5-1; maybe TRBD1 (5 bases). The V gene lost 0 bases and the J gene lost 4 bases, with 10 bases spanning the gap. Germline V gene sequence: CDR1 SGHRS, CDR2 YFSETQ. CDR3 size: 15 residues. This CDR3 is CASSLGRASTGELFF. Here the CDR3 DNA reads TGCGCCAGCAGCTTGGGCAGGGCGAGCACCGGGGAGCTGTTTTTT.

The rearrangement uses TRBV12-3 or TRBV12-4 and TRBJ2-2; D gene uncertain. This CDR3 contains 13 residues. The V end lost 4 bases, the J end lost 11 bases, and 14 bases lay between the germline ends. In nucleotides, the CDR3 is TGTGCCAGCAGTTGGGCCAGGATAGGAGAGCTGTTTTTT. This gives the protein CASSWARIGELFF.

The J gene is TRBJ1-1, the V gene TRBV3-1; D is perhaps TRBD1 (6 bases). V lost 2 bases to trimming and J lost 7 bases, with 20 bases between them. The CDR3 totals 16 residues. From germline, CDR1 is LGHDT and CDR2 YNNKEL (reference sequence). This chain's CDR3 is CASSQNPGARLNEAFF. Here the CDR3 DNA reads TGTGCCAGCAGCCAAAACCCGGGGGCGAGACTAAATGAAGCTTTCTTT.

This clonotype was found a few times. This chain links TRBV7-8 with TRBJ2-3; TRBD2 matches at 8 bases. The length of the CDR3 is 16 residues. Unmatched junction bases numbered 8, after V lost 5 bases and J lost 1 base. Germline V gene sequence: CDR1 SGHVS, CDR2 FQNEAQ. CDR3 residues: CASSKGLAARTDTQYF. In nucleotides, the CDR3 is TGTGCCAGCAGCAAAGGACTAGCAGCACGCACAGATACGCAGTATTTT.

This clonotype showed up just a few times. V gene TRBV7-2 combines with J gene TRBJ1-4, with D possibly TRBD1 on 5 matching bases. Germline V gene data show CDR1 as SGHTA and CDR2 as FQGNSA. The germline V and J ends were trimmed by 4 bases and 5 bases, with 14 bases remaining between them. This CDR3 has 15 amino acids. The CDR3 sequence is CASSSEGTINEKLFF. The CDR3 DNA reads TGTGCCAGCAGCTCTGAAGGGACTATAAATGAAAAACTGTTTTTT.

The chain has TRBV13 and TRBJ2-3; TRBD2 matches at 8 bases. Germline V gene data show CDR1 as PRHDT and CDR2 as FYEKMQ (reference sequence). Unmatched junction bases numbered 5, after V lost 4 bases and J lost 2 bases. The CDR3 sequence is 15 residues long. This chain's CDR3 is CASSSTLADTDTQYF. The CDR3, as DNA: TGTGCCAGCAGCTCCACACTAGCGGACACAGATACGCAGTATTTT.

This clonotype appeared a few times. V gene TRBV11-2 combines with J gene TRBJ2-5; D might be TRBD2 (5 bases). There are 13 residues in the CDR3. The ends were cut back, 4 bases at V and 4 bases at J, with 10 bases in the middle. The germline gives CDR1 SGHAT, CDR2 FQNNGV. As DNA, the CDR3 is TGTGCCAGCAGCTATCGACGGGGAGAGACCCAGTACTTC. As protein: CASSYRRGETQYF.

CDR3 loop: CAITSEGGHGYTF. The CDR3 DNA reads as TGTGCCATCACCTCGGAGGGGGGCCATGGCTACACCTTC. The chain links TRBV10-3 to TRBJ1-2; a possible D gene is TRBD1 (6 bases). V dropped 7 bases and J dropped 6 bases, with 15 bases sitting between them. Per germline, CDR1 ENHRY and CDR2 SYGVKD. The CDR3 loop spans 13 amino acids.

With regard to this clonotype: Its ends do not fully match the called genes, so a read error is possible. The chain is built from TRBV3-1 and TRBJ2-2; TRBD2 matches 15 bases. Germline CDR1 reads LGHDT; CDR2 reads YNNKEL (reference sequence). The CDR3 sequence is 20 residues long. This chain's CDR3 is CASSQGPPGLAGGKTGGLFF. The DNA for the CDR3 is TGTGCCAGCAGCCAAGGTCCTCCGGGACTAGCGGGAGGTAAAACCGGGGGGCTGTTTTTT.

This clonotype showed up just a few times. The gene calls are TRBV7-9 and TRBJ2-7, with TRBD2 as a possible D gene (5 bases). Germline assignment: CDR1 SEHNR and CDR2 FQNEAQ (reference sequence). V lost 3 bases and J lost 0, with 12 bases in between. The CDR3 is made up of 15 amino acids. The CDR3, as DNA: TGTGCCAGCAGCTTGACATTACGGGACTCCTACGAGCAGTACTTC. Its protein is CASSLTLRDSYEQYF.

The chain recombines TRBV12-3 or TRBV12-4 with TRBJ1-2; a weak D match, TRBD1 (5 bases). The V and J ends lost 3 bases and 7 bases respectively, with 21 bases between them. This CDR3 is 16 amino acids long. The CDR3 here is CASSFWDQGGWRGYTF. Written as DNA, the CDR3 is TGTGCCAGCAGTTTCTGGGACCAAGGAGGGTGGCGTGGCTACACCTTC.

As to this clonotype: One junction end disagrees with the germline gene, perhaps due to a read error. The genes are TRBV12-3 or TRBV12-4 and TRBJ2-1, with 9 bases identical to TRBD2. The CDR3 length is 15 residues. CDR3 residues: CAGSFAGGQSNEQFF. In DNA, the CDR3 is TGTGCCGGCAGTTTTGCGGGGGGGCAGAGCAATGAGCAGTTCTTC.